This TCR beta chain was observed in a study of Ad26.COV2.S vaccination and SARS-CoV-2 variants. The wider study: Trial arm assignment for the donor was COV1001 Ad26.COV2.S. Intramuscularly, Ad26.COV2.S was given either once or twice, 56 days apart.

TCRdb keeps only in-frame clones here, not all; method: immunoSEQ multiplex PCR. The sample holds roughly 450,000 clones; around nine tenths are singletons and the top ten take over 9%. Comment on this clone: What it binds is unknown.

Trimming pared 5 bases from V and 7 bases from J, leaving 14 bases between. The CDR3 runs to 14 residues. CDR1 is MNHEY and CDR2 is SMNVEV in the germline V gene (reference sequence). Stated treatment: around 19 received Ad26.COV2.S at low or high dose, single or two shots; five or six received placebo; per-sample allocation not given. Sampling was done on day 63 after the first vaccine or placebo injection. Study-wide results and limits: A substantial breadth of spike-specific CD8+ and CD4+ T cell responses after vaccination has been reported. Among vaccine recipients, spike-specific TCR breadth exceeded that of placebo recipients.

The source is a person between 18 and 60 years old who received the Ad26.COV2.S COVID-19 vaccine or a placebo. The V call is TRBV27, the J call TRBJ2-2, with D perhaps being TRBD1 or TRBD2 (5 bases each). This material consisted of peripheral blood, taken in a trial of Ad26.COV2.S vaccine versus placebo. CDR3 sequence: CASSLVRDDGELFF. In nucleotides, the CDR3 is TGTGCCAGCAGTCTGGTAAGGGACGACGGGGAGCTGTTTTTT.